This T cell receptor (beta chain) was identified during a study of blood T cell repertoires in COVID-19 (dated by TCRdb to 2018 to 2020). Context from the whole study: The collaborator samples originated in the United States, Italy and Spain and spanned the acute and convalescent phases of COVID-19. Sample metadata almost always included a de-identified subject ID, COVID-19 status, age in years and sex. Deeply sampled blood TCRbeta repertoires from subjects exposed to, actively infected with, or recovered from COVID-19 were included in the dataset. The material from the prospective study consisted of cDNA or gDNA derived from T cells, B-cell-depleted T cells, or PBMCs. Where HLA class I and class II types were available, the types were taken from metadata supplied by the sample provider, not from assay-based typing. The samples were drawn from two sources: the first 160 participants of the ongoing ImmuneRACE study, and 1,000 to 1,500 subjects contributed by 6 global collaborators. A freely available public database, intended as a resource for researchers studying the immune response to SARS-CoV-2, is where the repertoires were released.

A note on this clone: Its antigen has not been determined. No much larger clonotype is one base removed from it; base qualities were not supplied.

The V end gives up 2 bases and the J end 6 bases, leaving 7 bases in the junction not matched to a gene. Taken from cysteine to phenylalanine, the CDR3 has 15 residues. Kept here is only the CDR3 DNA, which spans 45 bases and is read in frame from base 1. The germline V gene (reference sequence) gives CDR1 as MNHEY and CDR2 as SMNVEV. One collaborating source in Seattle enrolled patients while the patients were actively infected and followed the patients over time throughout the course of disease. Collaborating institutions collected whole blood in K2EDTA tubes following their own protocols. For TCRbeta analysis, collaborator samples were shipped as frozen whole blood, as isolated PBMCs, or as DNA extracted from either sample type. TCRbeta CDR3 regions were amplified from genomic DNA using the immunoSEQ Assay, a bias-controlled multiplex PCR. In the paper's pipeline: Within the assay, amplification of reference gene primers was used to estimate how many nucleated cells each sample contained. To quantify the absolute abundance of each unique TCRbeta CDR3 rearrangement, sequence reads were collapsed and filtered. Productive Simpson clonality was computed per sample as the square root of Simpson's diversity index over productive rearrangements. The immuneACCESS repertoire file appears here via TCRdb, limited to in-frame rearrangements. These files lack a portion of the clones; in checked studies, under half of the deficit traces to unresolved V genes, and the cause of the others is not known. The V and J calls and clone size come from that table; D and trimming were worked out from the DNA. For this sample there are around 250,000 clones; approximately 89% appear just once. Of the sample, 10% to 13% is held by the ten largest clones.

Study-wide findings and limitations: The quantity of clinical and demographic metadata differed by source and by participant and was supplied without curation.

The sequence was collected from a woman between 70 and 85 years old with COVID-19, enrolled during active disease. What was sequenced was peripheral blood. The chain was built from TRBV27 and TRBJ2-1, with 7 bases in between that match TRBD2. The base sequence is TGTGCCAGCAGTTTACCTAGCGGTAATGCCAATGAGCAGTTCTTC. Its product reads: CASSLPSGNANEQFF.